A single sample is the source of the 28 T cell receptor beta chains below, sequenced in a study of CD8 T cell repertoires and HIV-1 epitope variants. Generated by immunoSEQ multiplex PCR, the TCRdb table keeps only in-frame clones and is missing some. The table lists around 6,000 clones, roughly 70% of them singletons. Their cognate antigens are unknown. Sample: cultured CD8+ T cells derived from PBMCs. Receptor source: a male donor with HIV.

The rearrangement uses TRBV7-9 and TRBJ1-1; D is uncertain. This CDR3 has 13 residues. V was clipped by 7 bases and J by 1 base, with 10 bases between them. The germline V gene has CDR1 SEHNR and CDR2 FQNEAQ (reference sequence). CDR3 bases: TGTGCCAGCACCGCGGAGGCGAACACTGAAGCTTTCTTT. Protein sequence: CASTAEANTEAFF.

The chain combines TRBV28 with TRBJ2-1; D perhaps matches TRBD2 (5 bases). Germline V gene data show CDR1 as MDHEN and CDR2 as SYDVKM. V lost 5 bases to trimming and J lost 4 bases, with 27 bases between them. The CDR3 covers 19 residues. The CDR3 sequence is CASSGQLDKAEELYNEQFF. The CDR3 nucleotides read TGTGCCAGCAGTGGGCAATTGGATAAAGCGGAGGAGCTGTACAATGAGCAGTTCTTC.

The chain joins TRBV19 to TRBJ2-3, with a possible D match to TRBD2 (5 bases). The CDR3 extends over 16 amino acids. Between the trimmed V and J ends, which lost 5 bases and 2 bases, there was a span of 17 bases. Germline values: CDR1 LNHDA, CDR2 SQIVND (reference sequence). The CDR3 sequence is CASSSLEAGSTDTQYF. CDR3 in DNA: TGTGCCAGTAGTTCCCTCGAGGCGGGCTCCACAGATACGCAGTATTTT.

As to this clone: In the same sample, other DNA sequences code for this CDR3. The chain combines TRBV11-3 with TRBJ1-1; tentative D call: TRBD1 (5 bases). V lost 5 bases, J lost 1 base, and 8 bases lay in between. Looked up from germline, CDR1 is SGHNT and CDR2 is YENEEA. This CDR3 region has 13 residues. CDR3 in amino acids: CASSLGGNTEAFF. The CDR3 DNA reads TGTGCCAGCAGCCTCGGGGGGAACACTGAAGCTTTCTTT.

This clone was picked up a small number of times. The chain employs TRBV9 and TRBJ1-3; D gene unclear. CDR1 and CDR2 from the germline V gene are SGDLS and YYNGEE. The CDR3 length is 14 residues. The V end lost 0 bases, the J end lost 2 bases, and 6 bases lay between the germline ends. The CDR3 protein is CASSVGWAGNTIYF. The CDR3 DNA reads as TGTGCCAGCAGCGTAGGTTGGGCTGGAAACACCATATATTTT.

The chain carries TRBV10-1 and TRBJ1-5; 8 bases align to TRBD1. Germline CDR1 WNHNN, CDR2 SYGVQD (reference sequence). The length of the CDR3 is 14 residues. V lost 6 bases and J lost 3; bases outside the gene matches: 4. The CDR3 region has the DNA TGCGCCAGCAGGGACAGGGATTCCAATCAGCCCCAGCATTTT. Translating it yields CASRDRDSNQPQHF.

The chain combines TRBV6-1 with TRBJ2-3, with a tentative D call TRBD1 (7 bases). This CDR3 spans 14 amino acids. Germline lookup yields CDR1 MNHNS and CDR2 SASEGT. Trimming removed 2 bases from V and 5 bases from J, with 11 bases in between. The CDR3 region is CASSEPRGEDTQYF. The CDR3 DNA reads as TGTGCCAGCAGTGAACCCAGGGGGGAAGATACGCAGTATTTT.

This clone has a handful of counts. This rearrangement joins TRBV1 to TRBJ2-2; TRBD2, as called in the table, went unchecked against the DNA. TRBV1 is recorded as a pseudogene. The CDR3 loop spans 17 amino acids. The CDR3 sequence is CTSSQGSGGQDTGELFF. The CDR3 bases are TGCACCAGCAGCCAAGGTTCGGGGGGGCAGGACACCGGGGAGCTGTTTTTT.

The chain recombines TRBV5-6 with TRBJ1-5, with D possibly being TRBD1 (6 bases). Per the germline V gene, CDR1 is SGHDT and CDR2 is YYEEEE. V lost 0 bases, J lost 7 bases, and 14 bases lay in between. The CDR3 loop spans 15 amino acids. This CDR3 reads CASSLGGGSGQPQHF. In nucleotides, the CDR3 is TGTGCCAGCAGCTTGGGAGGGGGGAGCGGACAGCCCCAGCATTTT.

The rearrangement links TRBV7-9 to TRBJ2-4, with 8 bases identical to TRBD1. CDR3 length: 14 residues. Germline assignment: CDR1 SEHNR and CDR2 FQNEAQ (reference sequence). The ends lost 4 bases at V and 8 bases at J; junction bases unmatched: 7. The CDR3 nucleotides are TGTGCCAGCAGCTCGGACAGGGAGTGGCACATTCAGTACTTC. Protein sequence: CASSSDREWHIQYF.

The V and J genes are TRBV9 and TRBJ1-1; 8 nucleotides agree with TRBD1. The CDR3 sequence is 15 residues long. J lost 5 bases, V lost 3 bases, and 9 bases had no gene match. CDR1 SGDLS and CDR2 YYNGEE come from the germline V gene. CDR3 residues: CASSASGGSGTEAFF. The DNA for the CDR3 is TGTGCCAGCAGCGCGTCAGGGGGCTCGGGGACTGAAGCTTTCTTT. The variable domain in full, completed from reference TRBV9 and TRBJ1-1, reads DSGVTQTPKHLITATGQRVTLRCSPRSGDLSVYWYQQSLDQGLQFLIQYYNGEERAKGNILERFSAQQFPDLHSELNLSSLELGDSALYFCASSASGGSGTEAFFGQGTRLTVV.

The chain employs TRBV5-1 and TRBJ2-7; TRBD2 aligns across 8 bases. After removal of 4 bases from V and 0 bases from J, the junction contained 6 bases not matched to a gene. Germline loops: CDR1 SGHRS, CDR2 YFSETQ. The CDR3 loop spans 15 amino acids. In DNA form, the CDR3 reads TGCGCCAGCAGCCCTCTAGGGACTAGCTCCTACGAGCAGTACTTC. This encodes CASSPLGTSSYEQYF.

This chain links TRBV7-2 with TRBJ1-2; a possible D gene is TRBD1 (5 bases). CDR1 is SGHTA, CDR2 FQGNSA, per germline. V dropped 2 bases and J dropped 4 bases, with 11 bases sitting between them. The CDR3 runs to 14 residues. CDR3 region: CASSLLTATYGYTF. The CDR3 coding sequence is TGTGCCAGCAGCTTATTGACAGCGACCTATGGCTACACCTTC.

V and J are TRBV5-6 and TRBJ2-1; no definite D call. Germline CDR1 and CDR2: SGHDT and YYEEEE. V was clipped by 0 bases and J by 4 bases, with 8 bases between them. The length of the CDR3 is 14 residues. The CDR3 here is CASSLEGGYNEQFF. The DNA of the CDR3 is TGTGCCAGCAGCTTGGAAGGCGGATACAATGAGCAGTTCTTC.

This clone is medium-sized by share. The chain joins TRBV6-1 to TRBJ2-2; possible D gene TRBD1, 5 bases. The length of the CDR3 is 15 residues. Germline V lookup: CDR1 MNHNS, CDR2 SASEGT. Trimming stripped 0 bases from V and 1 base from J, with 6 bases between. Here the CDR3 reads CASSEAGENTGELFF. CDR3 nucleotide sequence: TGTGCCAGCAGTGAAGCAGGGGAGAACACCGGGGAGCTGTTTTTT.

This chain joins TRBV9 and TRBJ2-7; D is perhaps TRBD1 (5 bases). Germline V gene data show CDR1 as SGDLS and CDR2 as YYNGEE. This CDR3 is built from 13 residues. V gave up 4 bases and J gave up 3 bases, with 11 bases separating them. The CDR3 region is CASSPQTGYEQYF. The DNA of the CDR3 is TGTGCCAGCAGCCCCCAAACAGGCTACGAGCAGTACTTC.

V is TRBV21-1 and J is TRBJ1-1. TRBV21-1 has pseudogene status. The CDR3 spans 11 residues. The chain's CDR3 is CASSRGTEAFF. In DNA, the CDR3 is TGTGCCAGCAGTAGAGGCACTGAAGCTTTCTTT.

In its sample, this clone ranks as medium-sized. The rearrangement uses TRBV6-5 and TRBJ2-2; weak D call: TRBD1 (6 bases). V lost 6 bases to trimming and J lost 4 bases, with 9 bases between them. This CDR3 has 13 residues. Germline values: CDR1 MNHEY, CDR2 SVGAGI. For the CDR3, the DNA is TGTGCCAGCAGCTCGGACAGCACCGGGGAGCTGTTTTTT. It yields the protein CASSSDSTGELFF.

The genes are TRBV6-6 and TRBJ2-2; D is possibly TRBD1 (5 bases). Germline values: CDR1 MNHNY, CDR2 SVGAGI (reference sequence). The V end lost 4 bases, the J end lost 1 base, and 10 bases lay between the germline ends. The CDR3 is 15 amino acids. CDR3 in amino acids: CASSSDKQNTGELFF. CDR3 coding DNA: TGTGCCAGCAGTTCGGACAAGCAGAACACCGGGGAGCTGTTTTTT.

Only a few counts were recorded for this clone. The V call is TRBV4-3, the J call TRBJ2-1; 8 bases are a match to TRBD2. Unmatched junction bases numbered 10, after V lost 0 bases and J lost 9 bases. This CDR3 comprises 16 residues. The V gene's germline CDR1 is LGHNA and CDR2 YSLEER. CDR3 nucleotide sequence: TGCGCCAGCAGCCAAGATGAAGCGGGGGCCTATGGTGAGCAGTTCTTC. As protein: CASSQDEAGAYGEQFF.

The J gene is TRBJ2-7, the V gene TRBV2, with D uncertain. The V gene's germline CDR1 is SNHLY and CDR2 FYNNEI. V was shortened by 7 bases and J by 4 bases, with 17 bases between the two germline ends. There are 14 residues in the CDR3. The CDR3 is CASMGEAYPYEQYF. In nucleotides, the CDR3 is TGTGCCAGCATGGGTGAGGCCTACCCTTACGAGCAGTACTTC.

This clone has only a few counts. The V and J genes are TRBV27 and TRBJ2-7; 8 bases align to TRBD1. Germline CDR1 MNHEY, CDR2 SMNVEV (reference sequence). CDR3 size: 14 residues. The V gene end was trimmed by 6 bases and the J gene end by 0 bases; junction bases not matched to a gene: 4. In DNA, the CDR3 is TGTGCCAGCAGCCTGACAGGGGCCTCCTACGAGCAGTACTTC. Protein: CASSLTGASYEQYF.

The chain recombines TRBV4-3 with TRBJ2-7, with TRBD1 matching 9 bases. Germline V CDR1 and CDR2: LGHNA, YSLEER. The ends lost 3 bases at V and 4 bases at J; junction bases unmatched: 10. The CDR3 covers 16 residues. The DNA of the CDR3 is TGCGCCAGCAGCCATTCTTGGACAGGGGAGGCTTACGAGCAGTACTTC. Its protein product is CASSHSWTGEAYEQYF.

The chain carries TRBV4-1 and TRBJ2-5; D unresolved. This CDR3 is built from 15 residues. Trimming shortened V by 0 bases and J by 2 bases, and 10 bases separated the two germline ends. In germline, CDR1 is MGHRA, CDR2 YSYEKL. The CDR3 spells CASSQELGQQETQYF. CDR3 nucleotide sequence: TGCGCCAGCAGCCAAGAATTAGGGCAGCAAGAGACCCAGTACTTC.

The rearrangement uses TRBV27 and TRBJ2-7, with 10 bases aligning to TRBD1. CDR3 length: 15 residues. Germline CDR1 and CDR2: MNHEY and SMNVEV (reference sequence). Trimming cost V 1 base and J 6 bases; bases outside gene matches: 6. CDR3 sequence reads: CASSLYSGQGGEQYF. The CDR3 DNA follows: TGTGCCAGCAGTTTATATAGCGGACAGGGGGGCGAGCAGTACTTC.

This clone has only a few counts. The V and J genes are TRBV5-6 and TRBJ1-1, with 7 bases that match TRBD1. There are 14 residues in the CDR3. Germline V lookup: CDR1 SGHDT, CDR2 YYEEEE. Unmatched junction bases numbered 6, after V lost 6 bases and J lost 1 base. CDR3 in amino acids: CASNRQGRNTEAFF. Here the CDR3 DNA reads TGTGCCAGCAACAGACAGGGCAGGAACACTGAAGCTTTCTTT.

V and J are TRBV28 and TRBJ2-5; perhaps D is TRBD1 or TRBD2 (6 bases each). Per the germline V gene, CDR1 is MDHEN and CDR2 is SYDVKM. The ends were cut back, 6 bases at V and 2 bases at J, with 10 bases in the middle. The CDR3 extends over 13 amino acids. CDR3 protein: CASRRRGQETQYF. The CDR3 nucleotides read TGTGCCAGCAGGAGGAGGGGGCAAGAGACCCAGTACTTC.

This chain links TRBV7-9 with TRBJ1-1; TRBD1 matches 10 bases. This CDR3 comprises 17 residues. The V gene end was trimmed by 6 bases and the J gene end by 4 bases; junction bases not matched to a gene: 14. Germline CDR1 and CDR2: SEHNR and FQNEAQ (reference sequence). This CDR3 is CASSSPGTGVISTEAFF. Here the CDR3 DNA reads TGTGCCAGCAGTTCCCCCGGGACAGGGGTGATTTCCACTGAAGCTTTCTTT.